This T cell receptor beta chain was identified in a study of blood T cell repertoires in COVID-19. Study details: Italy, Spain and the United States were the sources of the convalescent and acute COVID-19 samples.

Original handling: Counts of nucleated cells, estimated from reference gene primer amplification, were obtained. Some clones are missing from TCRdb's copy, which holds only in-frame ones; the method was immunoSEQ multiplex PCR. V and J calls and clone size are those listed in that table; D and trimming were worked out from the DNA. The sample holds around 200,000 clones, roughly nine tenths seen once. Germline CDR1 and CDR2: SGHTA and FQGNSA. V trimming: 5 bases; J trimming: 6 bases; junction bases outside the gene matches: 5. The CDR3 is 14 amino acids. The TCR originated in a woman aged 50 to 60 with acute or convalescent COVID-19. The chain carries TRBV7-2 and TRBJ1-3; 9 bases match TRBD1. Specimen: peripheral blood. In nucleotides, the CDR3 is TGTGCCAGCAGCGACCGGACAGGGGAAAACACCATATATTTT. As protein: CASSDRTGENTIYF.